This T cell receptor beta chain is drawn from a study of T cell repertoires in cytomegalovirus infection (dated by TCRdb to between 2017 and 2020). Regarding the study in general: Because public TCR beta signatures pointed to carriage of CMV infection together with the matching HLA type, the HLA type of each donor mattered for the analysis.

The sequencing machine was an Illumina HiSeq 1500. TCRdb applied fastp at Q25 and MiXCR to the public reads, then kept only in-frame beta chains. Rows merge per CDR3 protein into single entries with the most common DNA and genes. This sample lists 200,000 to 300,000 distinct CDR3 sequences; approximately 13% were detected once. The ten largest clones take up about 8.7% of the sample. On this clonotype: No cognate antigen has been identified for it. Within one base of it there is no much larger clone, and no base qualities were kept.

The germline V gene sets CDR1 to SNHLY and CDR2 to FYNNEI. The CDR3 starts with the cysteine, ends with the phenylalanine, and has 13 residues. Only CDR3 DNA remains: 39 bases, in frame from the first base. The junction carries 7 bases between V and J, which are trimmed by 4 bases and 0 bases respectively. What the study reported, not specific to this receptor: The ex vivo response was dominated by HLA-C-restricted CMV-specific TCR beta clonotypes, which also provided the single most frequent clonotype in two of eight donors. In both this cohort and an independent roughly 400-donor cohort, the cumulative frequency of public TCR beta family members distinguished carriers of CMV infection plus the relevant HLA type.

The sequence is built from TRBV2 and TRBJ2-7; the D gene cannot be resolved reliably. This receptor was taken from a human donor in good health (CMV status not recorded). Some clones in this sample may be carry-over from other donors' samples. The sequencing input was PBMCs. The CDR3 amino acid sequence is: CASSGVLSYEQYF. The DNA is as follows: TGTGCCAGCAGTGGAGTCCTCTCCTACGAGCAGTACTTC.